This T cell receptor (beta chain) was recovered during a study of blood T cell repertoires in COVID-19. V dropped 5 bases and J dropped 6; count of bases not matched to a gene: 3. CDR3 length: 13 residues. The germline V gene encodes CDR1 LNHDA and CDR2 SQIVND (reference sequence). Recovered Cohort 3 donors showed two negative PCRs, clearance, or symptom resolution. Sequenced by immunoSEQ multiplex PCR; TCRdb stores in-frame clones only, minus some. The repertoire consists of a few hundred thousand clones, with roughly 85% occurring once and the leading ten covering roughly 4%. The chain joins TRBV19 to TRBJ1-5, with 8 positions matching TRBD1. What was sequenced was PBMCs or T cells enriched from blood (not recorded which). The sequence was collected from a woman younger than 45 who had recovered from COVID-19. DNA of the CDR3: TGTGCCAGTAGTCTTACAGGGGGTCAGCCCCAGCATTTT. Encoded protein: CASSLTGGQPQHF.